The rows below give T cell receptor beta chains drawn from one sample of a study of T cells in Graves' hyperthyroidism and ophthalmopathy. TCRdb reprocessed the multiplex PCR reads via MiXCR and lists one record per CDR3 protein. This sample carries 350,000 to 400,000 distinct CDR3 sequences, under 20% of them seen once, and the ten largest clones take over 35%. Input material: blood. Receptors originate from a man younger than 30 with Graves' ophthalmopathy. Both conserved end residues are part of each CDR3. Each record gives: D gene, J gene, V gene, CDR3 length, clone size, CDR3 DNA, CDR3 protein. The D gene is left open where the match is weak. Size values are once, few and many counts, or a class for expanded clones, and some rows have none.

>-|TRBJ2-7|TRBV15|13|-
TGTGCCACCAGAACAAGGGGGGGGTACGAGCAGTACTTC
CATRTRGGYEQYF
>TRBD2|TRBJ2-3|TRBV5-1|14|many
TGCGCCAGCATCGGACTAGCGGGGGGAGATACGCAGTATTTT
CASIGLAGGDTQYF
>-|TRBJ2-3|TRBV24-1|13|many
TGTGCCACCAGTCCGCCAGGTGCAGATACGCAGTATTTT
CATSPPGADTQYF
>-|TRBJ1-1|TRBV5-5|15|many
TGTGCCAGCAGCACGGGGATAGGGTGGAACACTGAAGCTTTCTTT
CASSTGIGWNTEAFF
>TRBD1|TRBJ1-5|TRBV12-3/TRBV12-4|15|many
TGTGCCAGCAGCGAGATAGGACAGGGTGACTTGGCCCAGCATTTT
CASSEIGQGDLAQHF
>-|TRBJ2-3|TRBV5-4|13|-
TGTGCCAGCAGCTTTATCCCCACAGATACGCAGTATTTT
CASSFIPTDTQYF
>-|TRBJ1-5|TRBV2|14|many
TGTGCCAGCAGTGAAGGAAGGGGACCTCAGCCCCAGCATTTT
CASSEGRGPQPQHF
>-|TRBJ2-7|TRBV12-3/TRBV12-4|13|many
TGTGCCAGCAGTTCGGATAGCGGCTACGAGCAGTACTTC
CASSSDSGYEQYF
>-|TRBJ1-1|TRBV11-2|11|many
TGTGCCAGCAGCCGAGGGGATGGCGCTTTCTTT
CASSRGDGAFF
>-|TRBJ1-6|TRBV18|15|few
TGTGCCAGCTCACCACCGGGGGACCCCAATTCACCCCTCCACTTT
CASSPPGDPNSPLHF
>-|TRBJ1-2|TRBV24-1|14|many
TGTGCCACCAGTGATTTGCAGGGGAATTATGGCTACACCTTC
CATSDLQGNYGYTF
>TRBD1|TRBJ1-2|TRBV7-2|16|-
TGTGCCAGCAGCTTTAGAGTGACAGGGGGCGGCTATGGCTACACCTTC
CASSFRVTGGGYGYTF
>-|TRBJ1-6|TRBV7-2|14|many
TGTGCCAGCAGCTTAGAAAGTTATAATTCACCCCTCCACTTT
CASSLESYNSPLHF
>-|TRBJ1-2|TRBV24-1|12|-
TGTGCCACCAGTGATGAAACGGGAGGCTACACCTTC
CATSDETGGYTF
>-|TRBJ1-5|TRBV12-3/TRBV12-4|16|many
TGTGCCAGCTTAGTAAAGGGGAAGGGGATTTTACAGCCCCAGCATTTT
CASLVKGKGILQPQHF
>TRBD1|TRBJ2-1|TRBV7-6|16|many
TGTGCCAGCAGCTTAGCCCGGACAGGGGGGGACAATGAGCAGTTCTTC
CASSLARTGGDNEQFF
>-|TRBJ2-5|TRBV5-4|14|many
TGTGCCAGCAGTCCTGACCTCCTACAAGAGACCCAGTACTTC
CASSPDLLQETQYF
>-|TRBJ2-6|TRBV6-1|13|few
TGTGCCGCCACGATTCCTGGGGCCAACGTCCTGACTTTC
CAATIPGANVLTF
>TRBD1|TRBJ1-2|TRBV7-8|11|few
TGTGCCAGCAGCTTGGGACAGGGTTTAACCTTC
CASSLGQGLTF
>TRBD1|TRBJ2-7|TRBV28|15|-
TGTGCCAGCAGTTGGCCCGGGACAGACTCCTACGAGCAGTACTTC
CASSWPGTDSYEQYF
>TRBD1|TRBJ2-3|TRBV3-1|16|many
TGTGCCAGCAGCCAAGGGGACAGGGGTGTTATAGATACGCAGTATTTT
CASSQGDRGVIDTQYF
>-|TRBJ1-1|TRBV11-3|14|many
TGTGCCAGCAGCTTAGCGGGTAGCGCCTCTGAAGCTTTCTTT
CASSLAGSASEAFF
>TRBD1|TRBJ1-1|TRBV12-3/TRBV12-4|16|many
TGTGCCAGCAGTTTGGGGCAGGGGGTCATGAACACTGAAGCTTTCTTT
CASSLGQGVMNTEAFF
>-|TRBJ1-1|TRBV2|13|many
TGTGCCAGCACGACAGAAATGAACACTGAAGCTTTCTTT
CASTTEMNTEAFF
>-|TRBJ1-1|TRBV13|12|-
TGTGCCAGCAGCTCAGATTACGGTGAAGCTTTCTTT
CASSSDYGEAFF
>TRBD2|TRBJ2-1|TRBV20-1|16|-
TGCAGTGCTAGAGATTCGGGCGGGGGGGCCGGTAATGAGCAGTTCTTC
CSARDSGGGAGNEQFF
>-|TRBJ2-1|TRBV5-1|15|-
TGCGCCAGCAGCTTGGCGACAGGTTCCTACAATGAGCAGTTCTTC
CASSLATGSYNEQFF
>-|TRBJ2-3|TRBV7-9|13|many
TGTGCCAGCAGCTTAGGGACGAGAGATACGCAGTATTTT
CASSLGTRDTQYF
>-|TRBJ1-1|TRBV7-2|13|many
TGTGCCAGCATCCGAACAAGGAACACTGAAGCTTTCTTT
CASIRTRNTEAFF
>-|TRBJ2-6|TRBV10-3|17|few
TGTGCCTCCCATCAACGACAGAACTTATCTGGGGCCAACGTCCTGACTTTC
CASHQRQNLSGANVLTF
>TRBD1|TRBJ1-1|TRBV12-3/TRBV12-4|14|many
TGTGCCAGCAGCTTAGACAGGGCGAACACTGAAGCTTTCTTT
CASSLDRANTEAFF
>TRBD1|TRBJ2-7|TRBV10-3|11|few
TGTGCCGTGGGACAGGCTTACGAGCAGTACTTC
CAVGQAYEQYF
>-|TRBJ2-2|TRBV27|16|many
TGTGCCAGCAGTTTAGGGTCGAATCGCGACACCGGGGAGCTGTTTTTT
CASSLGSNRDTGELFF
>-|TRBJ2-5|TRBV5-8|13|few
TGTGCCAGCAGCCGCGAGGGGGAAGAGACCCAGTACTTC
CASSREGEETQYF
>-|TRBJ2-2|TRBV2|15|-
TGTGCCAGCAGTGAACGACAGGGCGGGGCCGGGGAGCTGTTTTTT
CASSERQGGAGELFF
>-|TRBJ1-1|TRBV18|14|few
TGTGCCAGCTCACCACTGGGGGAGGCAGCTGAAGCTTTCTTT
CASSPLGEAAEAFF
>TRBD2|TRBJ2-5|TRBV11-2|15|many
TGTGCCAGCAGCCCCCGACTAGCGGGGCAAGAGACCCAGTACTTC
CASSPRLAGQETQYF
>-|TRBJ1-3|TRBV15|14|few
TGTGCCACCAGCTTCCCGGGTGTCGGAAACACCATATATTTT
CATSFPGVGNTIYF
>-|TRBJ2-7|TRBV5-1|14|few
TGCGCCAGCAGCTTGGGGACCCGGGGCTACGAGCAGTACTTC
CASSLGTRGYEQYF
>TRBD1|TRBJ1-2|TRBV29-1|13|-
TGCAGCGTTGATCGGACAGGGGGCGGTGGCTACACCTTC
CSVDRTGGGGYTF
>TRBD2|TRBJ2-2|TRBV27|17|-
TGTGCCAGCAGTTTCAGGCGTGCAAGCGGGGGGACCGGGGAGCTGTTTTTT
CASSFRRASGGTGELFF
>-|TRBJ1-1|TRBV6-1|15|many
TGTGCCAGCAGTTGGGGAGCTCAGAGGAACACTGAAGCTTTCTTT
CASSWGAQRNTEAFF